What follows are 24 T cell receptor beta chains derived from one specimen sequenced in a study of T cell repertoires in cytomegalovirus infection. These TCRs' antigens remain unknown. One entry per CDR3 protein, called by TCRdb with MiXCR from the reads. The profile shows 650,000 to 900,000 distinct CDR3 sequences, about 29% of them singletons. This material consisted of cultured CD8+ T cells from PBMCs, taken from culture after CMV antigen stimulation. These receptors all stem from a human donor in good health (CMV status not recorded). Some clones in this sample may be carry-over from other donors' samples.

The rearrangement links TRBV10-3 to TRBJ2-5, with TRBD2 matching 10 bases. The ends lost 2 bases at V and 1 base at J; junction bases unmatched: 4. The germline V gene encodes CDR1 ENHRY and CDR2 SYGVKD. This CDR3 comprises 16 residues. CDR3 sequence (DNA): TGTGCCATCAGTGAGAGAGCGGGGGGGATCCAAGAGACCCAGTACTTC. Translation gives CAISERAGGIQETQYF.

This clonotype was detected many times. This chain links TRBV27 with TRBJ2-1; 9 bases are shared with TRBD2. Germline CDR1 is MNHEY and CDR2 is SMNVEV (reference sequence). This CDR3 has 15 residues. V shed 2 bases and J 5 bases; nucleotides not matched to a gene: 4. The CDR3 reads CASSLGSGGNNEQFF. The CDR3 DNA follows: TGTGCCAGCAGTTTAGGCAGCGGGGGGAACAATGAGCAGTTCTTC.

The chain has TRBV4-1 and TRBJ2-3; 10 positions agree with TRBD1. Trimming at V came to 3 bases and at J to 2 bases, leaving 8 bases not matched to a gene. This CDR3 has 17 amino acids. Looked up from germline, CDR1 is MGHRA and CDR2 is YSYEKL. The CDR3 DNA reads as TGCGCCAGCAGCCACGCGCCGGGACAGGGGTACACAGATACGCAGTATTTT. Translated, it gives CASSHAPGQGYTDTQYF.

The J gene is TRBJ1-3, the V gene TRBV29-1; perhaps TRBD1 as D (5 bases). V was pared by 6 bases and J by 0 bases, with 12 bases between. Germline CDR1 and CDR2: SQVTM and ANQGSEA. This CDR3 is 14 amino acids long. The CDR3 sequence: CSVIDSYSGNTIYF. Written as DNA, the CDR3 is TGCAGCGTGATTGACAGTTACTCTGGAAACACCATATATTTT.

This sequence joins TRBV27 and TRBJ2-5; TRBD1 matches at 7 bases. The CDR3 runs to 14 residues. Looked up from germline, CDR1 is MNHEY and CDR2 is SMNVEV (reference sequence). V trimming: 2 bases; J trimming: 4 bases; junction bases outside the gene matches: 4. This CDR3 reads CASSLEGAGETQYF. As DNA, the CDR3 is TGTGCCAGCAGTTTAGAGGGGGCCGGAGAGACCCAGTACTTC.

CDR3 sequence reads: CASSTTGGQSRNWDSPLHF. As DNA, the CDR3 is TGCGCCAGCAGCACAACGGGGGGACAGAGTAGGAATTGGGATTCACCCCTCCACTTT. The chain carries TRBV5-1 and TRBJ1-6; TRBD1 agrees at 7 bases. Germline-derived CDR1 and CDR2 are SGHRS and YFSETQ. The CDR3 runs to 19 residues. J gave up 8 bases and V 4 bases, and 21 bases lay outside the gene matches.

The chain uses TRBV6-2 or TRBV6-3 and TRBJ2-3; the D gene is possibly TRBD1 (6 bases). This CDR3 contains 15 residues. The germline CDR1 and CDR2 sequences are MNHEY and SVGEGT. The V end was cut by 4 bases, the J end by 0 bases, with 11 bases between. CDR3: CASSFLGASTDTQYF. In DNA form, the CDR3 reads TGTGCCAGCAGTTTTTTGGGGGCGAGCACAGATACGCAGTATTTT.

J is TRBJ1-2 and V is TRBV6-8; D may be TRBD1 (6 bases). The CDR3 covers 16 residues. V dropped 0 bases and J dropped 7 bases, with 18 bases sitting between them. The germline CDR1 and CDR2 sequences are MNHGY and SAAAGT. The CDR3 reads CASSYSGGAQGSGYTF. Written as DNA, the CDR3 is TGTGCCAGCAGTTACTCTGGGGGGGCTCAAGGGTCTGGCTACACCTTC.

This chain links TRBV7-9 with TRBJ1-5, with D possibly TRBD1 on 5 matching bases. There are 17 residues in the CDR3. With 1 base removed from V and 0 bases from J, the gap between germline ends came to 13 bases. Germline assignment: CDR1 SEHNR and CDR2 FQNEAQ (reference sequence). CDR3: CASSLGDPRYSNQPQHF. The CDR3 DNA reads as TGTGCCAGCAGCTTAGGGGACCCACGTTATAGCAATCAGCCCCAGCATTTT.

The rearrangement uses TRBV27 and TRBJ1-2, with 9 bases fitting TRBD1. CDR1 is MNHEY and CDR2 is SMNVEV in the germline V gene (reference sequence). The CDR3 length is 13 residues. The V and J ends lost 7 bases and 6 bases, in that order; junction bases with no gene match: 6. In DNA form, the CDR3 reads TGTGCCAGCAAGGGGACAGGGAGGGATGGCTACACCTTC. Residues: CASKGTGRDGYTF.

This clonotype was counted between two and nine times. This sequence joins TRBV14 and TRBJ2-2, with D tentatively TRBD2 (5 bases). There are 15 residues in the CDR3. The germline CDR1 and CDR2 sequences are SGHDN and FVKESK. Trimming cost V 5 bases and J 3 bases, with 13 bases left between them. CDR3 sequence: CASSDYFIDTGELFF. In DNA form, the CDR3 reads TGTGCCAGCAGCGACTACTTCATTGACACCGGGGAGCTGTTTTTT.

The chain employs TRBV19 and TRBJ2-7; D is undetermined. The CDR3 covers 14 residues. Germline V gene lookup returns CDR1 LNHDA and CDR2 SQIVND (reference sequence). Trimming stripped 1 base from V and 3 bases from J, with 10 bases between. CDR3 in amino acids: CASSIVGRNYEQYF. The DNA for the CDR3 is TGTGCCAGTAGTATAGTAGGACGGAACTACGAGCAGTACTTC.

The chain has TRBV20-1 and TRBJ1-5; no definite D call. The CDR3 is 14 residues long. V was clipped by 6 bases and J by 0 bases, with 12 bases between them. The germline V gene has CDR1 DFQATT and CDR2 SNEGSKA (reference sequence). CDR3 region: CSAHYPHSNQPQHF. In nucleotides, the CDR3 is TGCAGTGCCCACTATCCGCATAGCAATCAGCCCCAGCATTTT.

The chain has TRBV7-8 and TRBJ1-5; D is unresolved. The CDR3 sequence is 16 residues long. Deletions cut 4 bases from V and 0 bases from J, with 13 bases between. CDR1 is SGHVS and CDR2 is FQNEAQ in the germline V gene. CDR3 protein: CASSWTRKGSNQPQHF. The CDR3 coding sequence is TGTGCCAGCAGCTGGACGCGGAAGGGTAGCAATCAGCCCCAGCATTTT.

This clonotype was counted many times. The chain carries TRBV7-2 and TRBJ2-1; 7 nucleotides line up with TRBD2. The CDR3 covers 13 residues. Trimming at V came to 5 bases and at J to 4 bases, leaving 2 bases not matched to a gene. The germline V gene encodes CDR1 SGHTA and CDR2 FQGNSA. The CDR3 protein is CASSGGGYNEQFF. The CDR3 DNA reads TGTGCCAGCAGCGGGGGGGGATACAATGAGCAGTTCTTC.

The J gene is TRBJ2-1, the V gene TRBV6-2 or TRBV6-3; D is possibly TRBD1 or TRBD2 (6 bases each). V lost 0 bases and J 3 bases, leaving 9 bases between the germline ends. This CDR3 contains 15 residues. Germline V CDR1 and CDR2: MNHEY, SVGEGT. The CDR3 spells CASSYSRDIYNEQFF. CDR3 nucleotides: TGTGCCAGCAGTTACTCGCGGGACATCTACAATGAGCAGTTCTTC.

This clonotype was observed a handful of times. V and J are TRBV7-9 and TRBJ2-3; 7 bases are shared with TRBD2. The V gene end was trimmed by 7 bases and the J gene end by 3 bases; junction bases not matched to a gene: 4. The length of the CDR3 is 13 residues. Germline V lookup: CDR1 SEHNR, CDR2 FQNEAQ (reference sequence). CDR3 DNA sequence: TGTGCCAGCACCCTGGGGGGGACAGATACGCAGTATTTT. It yields the protein CASTLGGTDTQYF.

On this clonotype itself: This sequence may be a read error, since a much larger clone differs from it by one base. The chain combines TRBV6-2 or TRBV6-3 with TRBJ2-5; D is possibly TRBD1 or TRBD2 (5 bases each). Trimming stripped 6 bases from V and 3 bases from J, with 17 bases between. The CDR3 extends over 15 amino acids. Germline assignment: CDR1 MNHEY and CDR2 SVGEGT. The DNA for the CDR3 is TGTGCCAGCAGCTCCTTGGGGGTGCGGAAAGAGACCCAGTACTTC. Amino acids: CASSSLGVRKETQYF.

V and J are TRBV4-3 and TRBJ2-1; TRBD2 matches 11 bases. In germline, CDR1 is LGHNA, CDR2 YSLEER. V dropped 2 bases and J dropped 0; count of bases not matched to a gene: 12. This CDR3 has 20 amino acids. The CDR3 loop reads CASSQPSSGGDQSSYNEQFF. The CDR3 region has the DNA TGCGCCAGCAGCCAACCTAGTAGCGGGGGGGACCAAAGCTCCTACAATGAGCAGTTCTTC.

This clonotype was seen a handful of times. This sequence joins TRBV7-9 and TRBJ2-1; D is uncertain. Germline V CDR1 and CDR2: SEHNR, FQNEAQ (reference sequence). Trimming stripped 6 bases from V and 7 bases from J, with 7 bases between. The CDR3 has 11 residues. The CDR3 DNA sequence: TGTGCCAGCAGACCCGTTAATGAGCAGTTCTTC. It encodes CASRPVNEQFF.

The V gene is TRBV19, the J gene TRBJ1-1; D remains ambiguous. Trimming shortened V by 7 bases and J by 0 bases, and 9 bases separated the two germline ends. CDR1 is LNHDA and CDR2 is SQIVND in the germline V gene (reference sequence). This CDR3 has 13 amino acids. CDR3 sequence: CASKQSLNTEAFF. The DNA for the CDR3 is TGTGCCAGTAAGCAGTCGCTGAACACTGAAGCTTTCTTT.

The sample holds one count of this clonotype. A read error may be the cause here, since a much bigger clone is one base away. V usage is TRBV4-1 and J usage is TRBJ1-1; D might be TRBD1 (5 bases). V dropped 1 base and J dropped 7 bases, with 10 bases sitting between them. The CDR3 has 13 residues. The V gene's germline CDR1 is MGHRA and CDR2 YSYEKL. The DNA for the CDR3 is TGCGCCAGCAGCCAAGGTGAGGGGATTGAAGCTTTCTTT. It encodes CASSQGEGIEAFF.

V and J are TRBV7-9 and TRBJ2-7; D uncertain. The V and J ends lost 4 bases and 1 base respectively, with 8 bases between them. The CDR3 is 13 residues long. Germline CDR1 reads SEHNR; CDR2 reads FQNEAQ (reference sequence). CDR3 nucleotide sequence: TGTGCCAGCAGCTCACAGAAATCCTACGAGCAGTACTTC. As protein: CASSSQKSYEQYF.

In this sample, this clonotype turned up a few times. This chain joins TRBV2 and TRBJ1-3; no firm D call. Germline V lookup: CDR1 SNHLY, CDR2 FYNNEI. The CDR3 has 10 amino acids. Trimming left V 7 bases short and J 4 bases short, with 2 bases between. The CDR3 loop is CASMGNTIYF. For the CDR3, the DNA is TGTGCCAGCATGGGAAACACCATATATTTT.